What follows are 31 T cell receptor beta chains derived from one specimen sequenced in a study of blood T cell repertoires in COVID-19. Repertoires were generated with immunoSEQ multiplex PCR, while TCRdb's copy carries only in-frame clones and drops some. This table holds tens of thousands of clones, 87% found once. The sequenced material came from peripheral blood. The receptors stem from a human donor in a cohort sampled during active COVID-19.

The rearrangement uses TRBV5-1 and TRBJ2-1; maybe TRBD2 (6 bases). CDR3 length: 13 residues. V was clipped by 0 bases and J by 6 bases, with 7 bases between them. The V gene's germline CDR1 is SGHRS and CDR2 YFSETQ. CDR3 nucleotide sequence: TGCGCCAGCAGCTTGGCTAGCGCCAATGAGCAGTTCTTC. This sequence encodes CASSLASANEQFF.

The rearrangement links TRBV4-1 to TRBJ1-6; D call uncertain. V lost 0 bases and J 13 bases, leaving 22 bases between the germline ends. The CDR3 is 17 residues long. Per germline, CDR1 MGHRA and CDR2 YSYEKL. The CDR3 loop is CASSQDTPAARHWPLHF. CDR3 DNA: TGCGCCAGCAGCCAAGATACCCCAGCAGCTCGACATTGGCCCCTCCACTTT.

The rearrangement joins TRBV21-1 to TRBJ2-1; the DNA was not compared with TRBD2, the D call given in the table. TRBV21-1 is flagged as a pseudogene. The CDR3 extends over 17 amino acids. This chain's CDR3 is CASSDLAPSGGRDEQFF. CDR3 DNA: TGTGCCAGCAGCGACCTGGCGCCTAGCGGGGGAAGGGATGAGCAGTTCTTC.

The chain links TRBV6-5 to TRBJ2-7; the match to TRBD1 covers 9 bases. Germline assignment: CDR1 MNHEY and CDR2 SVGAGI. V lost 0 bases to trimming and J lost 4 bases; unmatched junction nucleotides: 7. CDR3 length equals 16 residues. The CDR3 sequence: CASSYSRQGVTYEQYF. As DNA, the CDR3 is TGTGCCAGCAGTTACTCTCGACAGGGGGTCACGTACGAGCAGTACTTC.

CDR3 region: CASSALTGVDQPQHF. In nucleotides, the CDR3 is TGTGCCAGCAGCGCCCTGACAGGTGTGGATCAGCCCCAGCATTTT. The gene calls are TRBV27 and TRBJ1-5; TRBD1 is a possible D gene (6 bases). V lost 6 bases and J lost 5, with 17 bases in between. CDR1 MNHEY and CDR2 SMNVEV come from the germline V gene (reference sequence). The CDR3 is 15 residues long.

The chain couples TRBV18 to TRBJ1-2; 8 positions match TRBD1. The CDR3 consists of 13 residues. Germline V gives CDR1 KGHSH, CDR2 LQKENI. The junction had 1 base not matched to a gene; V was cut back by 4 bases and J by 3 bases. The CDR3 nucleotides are TGTGCCAGCTCACAGGGACAGGACTATGGCTACACCTTC. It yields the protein CASSQGQDYGYTF.

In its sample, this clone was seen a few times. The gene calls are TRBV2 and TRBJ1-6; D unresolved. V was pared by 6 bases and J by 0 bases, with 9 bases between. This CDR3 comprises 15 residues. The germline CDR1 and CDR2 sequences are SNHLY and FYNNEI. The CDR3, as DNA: TGTGCCAGCAGAATAACACCCTCCTATAATTCACCCCTCCACTTT. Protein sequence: CASRITPSYNSPLHF.

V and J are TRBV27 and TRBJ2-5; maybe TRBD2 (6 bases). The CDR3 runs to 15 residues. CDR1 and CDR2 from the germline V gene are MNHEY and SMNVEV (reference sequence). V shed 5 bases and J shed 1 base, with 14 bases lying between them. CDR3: CASSPRWGLQETQYF. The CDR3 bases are TGTGCCAGCAGTCCTAGGTGGGGACTCCAAGAGACCCAGTACTTC.

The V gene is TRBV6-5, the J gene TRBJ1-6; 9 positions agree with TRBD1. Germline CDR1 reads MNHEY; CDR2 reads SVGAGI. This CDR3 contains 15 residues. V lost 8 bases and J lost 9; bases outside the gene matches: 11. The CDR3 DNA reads TGTGCCAGCTGGGACAGGGCCTACGCGGGTTCACCCCTCCACTTT. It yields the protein CASWDRAYAGSPLHF.

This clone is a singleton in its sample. The CDR3 protein is CASSSRVGNYGYTF. The CDR3 DNA is TGCGCCAGCAGCTCCAGGGTCGGGAACTATGGCTACACCTTC. The V and J genes are TRBV5-1 and TRBJ1-2, with D tentatively TRBD1 (5 bases). From germline, CDR1 is SGHRS and CDR2 YFSETQ. V gave up 3 bases and J gave up 2 bases, with 11 bases separating them. This CDR3 region has 14 residues. The full variable domain, completed using reference TRBV5-1 and TRBJ1-2, is KAGVTQTPRYLIKTRGQQVTLSCSPISGHRSVSWYQQTPGQGLQFLFEYFSETQRNKGNFPGRFSGRQFSNSRSEMNVSTLELGDSALYLCASSSRVGNYGYTFGSGTRLTVV.

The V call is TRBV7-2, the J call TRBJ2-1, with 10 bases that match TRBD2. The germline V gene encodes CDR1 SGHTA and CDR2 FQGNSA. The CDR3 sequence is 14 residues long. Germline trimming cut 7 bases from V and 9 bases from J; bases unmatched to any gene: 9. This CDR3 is CASTPLAGAVEQFF. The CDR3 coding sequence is TGTGCCAGCACGCCCCTAGCGGGAGCGGTTGAGCAGTTCTTC.

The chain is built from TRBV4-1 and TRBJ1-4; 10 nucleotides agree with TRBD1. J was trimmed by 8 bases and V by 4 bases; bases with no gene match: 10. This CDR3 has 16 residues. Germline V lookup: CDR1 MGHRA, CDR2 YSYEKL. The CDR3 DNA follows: TGCGCCAGCAGCCGGCCCGCGGGGGACAGGGGAGAAAAACTGTTTTTT. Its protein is CASSRPAGDRGEKLFF.

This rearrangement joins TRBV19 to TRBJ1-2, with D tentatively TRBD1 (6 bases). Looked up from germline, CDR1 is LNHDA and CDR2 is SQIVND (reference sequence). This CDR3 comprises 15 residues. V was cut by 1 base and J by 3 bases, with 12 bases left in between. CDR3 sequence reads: CASSIAQGGHYGYTF. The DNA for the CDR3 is TGTGCCAGTAGTATAGCACAGGGTGGCCACTATGGCTACACCTTC.

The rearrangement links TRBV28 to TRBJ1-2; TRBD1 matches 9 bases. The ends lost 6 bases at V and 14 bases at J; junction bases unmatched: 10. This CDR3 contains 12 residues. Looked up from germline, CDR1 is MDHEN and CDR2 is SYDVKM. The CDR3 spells CASRPGQGFVTF. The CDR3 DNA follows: TGTGCCAGCAGACCGGGACAGGGATTTGTAACCTTC.

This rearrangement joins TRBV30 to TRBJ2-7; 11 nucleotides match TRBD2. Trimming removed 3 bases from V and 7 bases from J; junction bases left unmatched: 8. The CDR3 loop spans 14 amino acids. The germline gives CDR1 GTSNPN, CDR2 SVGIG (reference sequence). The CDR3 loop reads CAWRRLAGSGEQYF. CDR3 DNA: TGTGCCTGGAGAAGACTAGCGGGATCTGGAGAGCAGTACTTC.

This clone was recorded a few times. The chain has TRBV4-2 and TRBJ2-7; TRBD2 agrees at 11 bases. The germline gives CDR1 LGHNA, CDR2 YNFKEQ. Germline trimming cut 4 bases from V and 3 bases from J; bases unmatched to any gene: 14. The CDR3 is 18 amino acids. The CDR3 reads CASSPEGLAGGIIYEQYF. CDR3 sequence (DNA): TGTGCCAGCAGCCCAGAGGGGTTAGCGGGAGGGATCATCTACGAGCAGTACTTC.

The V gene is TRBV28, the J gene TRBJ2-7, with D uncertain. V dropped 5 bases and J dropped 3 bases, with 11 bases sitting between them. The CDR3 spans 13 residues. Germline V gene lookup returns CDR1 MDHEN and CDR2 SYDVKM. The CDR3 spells CASSPVRGYEQYF. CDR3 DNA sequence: TGTGCCAGCAGTCCGGTCCGAGGCTACGAGCAGTACTTC.

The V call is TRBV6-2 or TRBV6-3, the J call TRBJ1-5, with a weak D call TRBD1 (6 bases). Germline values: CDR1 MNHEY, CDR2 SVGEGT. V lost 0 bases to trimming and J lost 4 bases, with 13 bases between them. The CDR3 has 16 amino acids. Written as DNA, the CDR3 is TGTGCCAGCAGTTACTCGACAGGACAAAAGAATCAGCCCCAGCATTTT. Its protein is CASSYSTGQKNQPQHF.

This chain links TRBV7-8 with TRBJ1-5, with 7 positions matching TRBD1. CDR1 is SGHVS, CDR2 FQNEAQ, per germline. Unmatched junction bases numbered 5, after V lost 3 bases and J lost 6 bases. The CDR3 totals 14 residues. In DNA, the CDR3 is TGTGCCAGCAGCTTTCCAGGGGGAGGTCAGCCCCAGCATTTT. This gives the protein CASSFPGGGQPQHF.

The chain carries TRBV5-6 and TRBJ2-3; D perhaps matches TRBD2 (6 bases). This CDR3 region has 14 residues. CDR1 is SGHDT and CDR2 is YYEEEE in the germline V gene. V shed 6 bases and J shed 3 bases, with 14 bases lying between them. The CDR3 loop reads CASTIRSGTDTQYF. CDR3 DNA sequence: TGTGCCAGCACGATCCGCAGCGGGACAGATACGCAGTATTTT.

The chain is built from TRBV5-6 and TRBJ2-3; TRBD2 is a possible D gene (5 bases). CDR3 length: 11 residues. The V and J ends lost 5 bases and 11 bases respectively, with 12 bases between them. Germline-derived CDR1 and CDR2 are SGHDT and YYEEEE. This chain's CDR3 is CASRRIGEQYF. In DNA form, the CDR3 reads TGTGCCAGCAGGAGGATCGGGGAGCAGTATTTT.

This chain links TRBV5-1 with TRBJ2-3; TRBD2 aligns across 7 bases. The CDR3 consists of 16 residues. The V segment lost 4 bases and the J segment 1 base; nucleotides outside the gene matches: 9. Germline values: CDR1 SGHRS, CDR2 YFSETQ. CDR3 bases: TGCGCCAGCAGCCCTGGGGCTAGCGGTCGCACAGATACGCAGTATTTT. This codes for CASSPGASGRTDTQYF.

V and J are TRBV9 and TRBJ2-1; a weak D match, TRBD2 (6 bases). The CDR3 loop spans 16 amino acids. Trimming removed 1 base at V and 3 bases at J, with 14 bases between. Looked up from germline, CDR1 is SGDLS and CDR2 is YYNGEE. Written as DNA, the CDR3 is TGTGCCAGCAGCGTATCAGGCGGGATGGACTACAATGAGCAGTTCTTC. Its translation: CASSVSGGMDYNEQFF.

CDR3 protein: CASSIQETQYF. CDR3 nucleotides: TGTGCCAGCAGTATACAAGAGACCCAGTACTTC. The chain uses TRBV12-3 or TRBV12-4 and TRBJ2-5; D is unresolved. The CDR3 has 11 residues. V lost 5 bases to trimming and J lost 2 bases, with 3 bases between them.

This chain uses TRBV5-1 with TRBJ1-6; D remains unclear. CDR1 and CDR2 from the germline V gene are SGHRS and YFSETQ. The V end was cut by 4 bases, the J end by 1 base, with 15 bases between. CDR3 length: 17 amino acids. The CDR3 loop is CASSGSGGSSYNSPLHF. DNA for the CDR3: TGCGCCAGCAGCGGGTCGGGTGGGAGTTCCTATAATTCACCCCTCCACTTT. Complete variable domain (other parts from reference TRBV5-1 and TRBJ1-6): KAGVTQTPRYLIKTRGQQVTLSCSPISGHRSVSWYQQTPGQGLQFLFEYFSETQRNKGNFPGRFSGRQFSNSRSEMNVSTLELGDSALYLCASSGSGGSSYNSPLHFGNGTRLTVT.

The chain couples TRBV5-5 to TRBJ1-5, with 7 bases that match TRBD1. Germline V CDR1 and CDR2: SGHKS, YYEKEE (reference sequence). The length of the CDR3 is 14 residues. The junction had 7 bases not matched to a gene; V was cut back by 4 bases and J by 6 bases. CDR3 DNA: TGTGCCAGCAGCAATCACAGGGGCGGTCAGCCCCAGCATTTT. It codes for CASSNHRGGQPQHF.

The CDR3 nucleotides read TGTGCCAGCAGCCTACAGGAGTCCTACGAGCAGTACTTC. This codes for CASSLQESYEQYF. This sequence joins TRBV9 and TRBJ2-7; possible D gene TRBD1, 5 bases. The CDR3 is 13 amino acids. Germline loops: CDR1 SGDLS, CDR2 YYNGEE. Trimming cost V 4 bases and J 1 base, with 9 bases left between them.

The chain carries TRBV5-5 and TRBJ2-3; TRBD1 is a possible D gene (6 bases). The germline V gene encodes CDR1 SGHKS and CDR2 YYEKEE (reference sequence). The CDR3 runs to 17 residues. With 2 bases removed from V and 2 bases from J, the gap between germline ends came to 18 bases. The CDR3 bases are TGTGCCAGCAGCTTCTCTATAATTGGACAGACCACAGATACGCAGTATTTT. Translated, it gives CASSFSIIGQTTDTQYF.

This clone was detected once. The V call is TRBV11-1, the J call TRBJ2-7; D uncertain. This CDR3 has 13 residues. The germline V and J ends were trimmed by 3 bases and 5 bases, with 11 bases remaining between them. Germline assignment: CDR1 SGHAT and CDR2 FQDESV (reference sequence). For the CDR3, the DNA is TGTGCCAGCAGCTTGCCGGGTCTCCACGAGCAGTACTTC. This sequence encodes CASSLPGLHEQYF.

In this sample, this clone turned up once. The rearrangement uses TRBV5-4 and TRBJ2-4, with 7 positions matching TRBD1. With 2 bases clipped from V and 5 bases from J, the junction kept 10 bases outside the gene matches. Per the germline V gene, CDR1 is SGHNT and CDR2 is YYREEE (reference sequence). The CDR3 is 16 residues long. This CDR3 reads CASSFGSGGTQNIQYF. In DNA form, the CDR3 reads TGTGCCAGCAGCTTCGGTTCAGGGGGTACTCAAAACATTCAGTACTTC.

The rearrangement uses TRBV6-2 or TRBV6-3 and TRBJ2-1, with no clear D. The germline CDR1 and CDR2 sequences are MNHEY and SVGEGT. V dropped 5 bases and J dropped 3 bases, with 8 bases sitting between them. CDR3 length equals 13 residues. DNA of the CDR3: TGTGCCAGCAGTAACCCCAGCTACAATGAGCAGTTCTTC. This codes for CASSNPSYNEQFF.